What follows are 6 T cell receptor beta chains derived from one specimen sequenced in a study of cytomegalovirus exposure and HLA in healthy donors. The PCR employed 60 Vbeta primers together with 13 Jbeta primers. Here immunoSEQ multiplex PCR was the method, and the copy in TCRdb shows in-frame clones only, minus some. The sample has approximately 150,000 clones, approximately 73% seen once. Sequencing input: PBMCs. The receptors come from a man aged 25-45 years in good health and CMV-seropositive.

This clone was seen more than once but under ten times. The rearrangement links TRBV7-7 to TRBJ1-1, with D uncertain. Per the germline V gene, CDR1 is SSHAT and CDR2 is FNYEAQ (reference sequence). This CDR3 has 13 residues. CDR3 DNA: TGTGCTAGCTCCTTGGGCATGAACACTGAAGCTTTCTTT. It specifies CASSLGMNTEAFF.

The table lists this clone with a count of one. The chain combines TRBV30 with TRBJ2-2; tentative D call: TRBD1 (5 bases). Germline V gene sequence: CDR1 GTSNPN, CDR2 SVGIG (reference sequence). This CDR3 comprises 12 residues. The germline V and J ends were trimmed by 3 bases and 3 bases, with 5 bases remaining between them. The chain's CDR3 is CAWRTDTGELFF. The CDR3 nucleotides are TGTGCCTGGAGGACAGACACCGGGGAGCTGTTTTTT.

J is TRBJ2-3 and V is TRBV11-3; the match to TRBD1 covers 7 bases. The CDR3 is 15 amino acids. The germline V gene encodes CDR1 SGHNT and CDR2 YENEEA. V shed 3 bases and J 2 bases; nucleotides not matched to a gene: 5. The CDR3 reads CASSLGTAFTDTQYF. As DNA, the CDR3 is TGTGCCAGCAGCTTGGGGACAGCCTTCACAGATACGCAGTATTTT.

This rearrangement joins TRBV6-5 to TRBJ2-5; D possibly corresponds to TRBD2 (6 bases). The V and J ends lost 2 bases and 5 bases respectively, with 12 bases between them. The CDR3 loop spans 14 amino acids. Germline-derived CDR1 and CDR2 are MNHEY and SVGAGI. This CDR3 reads CASSYGGVGETQYF. The CDR3 DNA sequence: TGTGCCAGCAGTTACGGAGGGGTCGGGGAGACCCAGTACTTC.

The V gene is TRBV5-1, the J gene TRBJ1-1; a possible D gene is TRBD1 (6 bases). Trimming removed 2 bases from V and 3 bases from J, with 14 bases in between. The CDR3 is made up of 15 amino acids. The germline gives CDR1 SGHRS, CDR2 YFSETQ. CDR3 nucleotides: TGCGCCAGCAGCTTCCAGCTACAGGGTCACACTGAAGCTTTCTTT. Its protein is CASSFQLQGHTEAFF.

This chain joins TRBV28 and TRBJ1-1; D ambiguous. The CDR3 loop spans 14 amino acids. Between the trimmed V and J ends, which lost 5 bases and 2 bases, there was a span of 12 bases. Germline V gene sequence: CDR1 MDHEN, CDR2 SYDVKM. The CDR3 coding sequence is TGTGCCAGCAGTCCCCCAGGCCCTAACACTGAAGCTTTCTTT. It translates to CASSPPGPNTEAFF.